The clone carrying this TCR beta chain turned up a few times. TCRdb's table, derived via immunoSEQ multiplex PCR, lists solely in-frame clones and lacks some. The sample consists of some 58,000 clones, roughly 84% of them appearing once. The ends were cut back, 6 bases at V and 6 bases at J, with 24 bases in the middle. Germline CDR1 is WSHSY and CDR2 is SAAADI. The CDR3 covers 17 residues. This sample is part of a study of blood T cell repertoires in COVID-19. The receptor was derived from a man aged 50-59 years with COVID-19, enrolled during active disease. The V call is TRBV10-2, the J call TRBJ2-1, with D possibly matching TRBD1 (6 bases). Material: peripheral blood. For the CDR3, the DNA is TGCGCCAGCAGCCCCGAACAGGGACCTCTCGTCGCCAATGAGCAGTTCTTC. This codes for CASSPEQGPLVANEQFF.